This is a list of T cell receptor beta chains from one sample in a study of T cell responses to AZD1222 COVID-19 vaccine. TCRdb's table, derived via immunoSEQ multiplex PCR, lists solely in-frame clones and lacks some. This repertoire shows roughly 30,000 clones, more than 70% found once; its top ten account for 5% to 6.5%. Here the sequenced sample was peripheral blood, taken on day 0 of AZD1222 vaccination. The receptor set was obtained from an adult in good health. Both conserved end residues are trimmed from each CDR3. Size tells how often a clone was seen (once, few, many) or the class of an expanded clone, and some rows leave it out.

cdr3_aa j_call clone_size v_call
ASGTGASYEQY TRBJ2-7 . TRBV5-4
ASSQVIGSGATNEKLF TRBJ1-4 . TRBV4-2
ASSRTTPGQGVGYT TRBJ1-2 once TRBV9
ASSLGYGDTDTQY TRBJ2-3 . TRBV5-1
ASSGPQEGNSPLH TRBJ1-6 . TRBV9
ASSFRQGTDTQY TRBJ2-3 . TRBV19
ASSLYTGVGGVHGYT TRBJ1-2 . TRBV5-1
ASQDVGETNTEAF TRBJ1-1 few TRBV3-1/TRBV3-2
ASTTGTGRGNTIY TRBJ1-3 . TRBV3-1/TRBV3-2
ATSDGLAGLYNEQF TRBJ2-1 . TRBV24-1
ASSEQGSSGPAYNEQF TRBJ2-1 . TRBV6-1
ASSRQGVPNTEAF TRBJ1-1 . TRBV2
ATSGGMAVGYT TRBJ1-2 . TRBV24-1
SAYRDRRYT TRBJ1-2 . TRBV29-1
ASSGSGDGSLF TRBJ1-4 . TRBV2
ASRRGLAEF TRBJ2-3 once TRBV5-5
ASSQEAGQIYEQY TRBJ2-7 . TRBV3-1/TRBV3-2
ASTLTSGRGDTQY TRBJ2-3 . TRBV7-3
ASSYDRTNYGYT TRBJ1-2 . TRBV6-5
ASSKQGNYGYT TRBJ1-2 . TRBV19
ASSLGGLAGGGGELF TRBJ2-2 . TRBV11-2
ARSQGWGGADTQY TRBJ2-3 . TRBV4-1
ASLGGAGYNEQF TRBJ2-1 . TRBV28
ASRPYSSETQY TRBJ2-5 . TRBV28
ASRRGGSNQPQH TRBJ1-5 . TRBV19
ASSLSSGYT TRBJ1-2 . TRBV7-9
ASDRDLRTNEKLF TRBJ1-4 . TRBV2
ASHRQGAQDTQY TRBJ2-3 . TRBV5-1
ASSPDTTHQPQH TRBJ1-5 . TRBV3-1/TRBV3-2
ASSRRGAGEKLF TRBJ1-4 few TRBV5-6
ASSLDRVSSREQF TRBJ2-1 . TRBV11-2
ASSGGSGNTIY TRBJ1-3 few TRBV5-8
ASSQETGDGYT TRBJ1-2 . TRBV4-1
AWSVGYHGYT TRBJ1-2 . TRBV30
ASSQQTSGGAYEQY TRBJ2-7 . TRBV4-2
ASSFGTGRTRNEQF TRBJ2-1 . TRBV18
ASILRSSAQETQY TRBJ2-5 . TRBV7-2
ASSLALSGANVLT TRBJ2-6 . TRBV7-2
ASSWSADSPLH TRBJ1-6 . TRBV7-9
ATGAGQGAIGETQY TRBJ2-5 few TRBV24-1
ASSFSFFSADEQF TRBJ2-1 once TRBV5-6
ASSLEVGGGVGNEQF TRBJ2-1 . TRBV7-9
ASSQDWGHNYGYT TRBJ1-2 once TRBV4-1
SVSQTPGQGFYEQY TRBJ2-7 . TRBV29-1
ATEPGPTNTGELF TRBJ2-2 . TRBV10-3